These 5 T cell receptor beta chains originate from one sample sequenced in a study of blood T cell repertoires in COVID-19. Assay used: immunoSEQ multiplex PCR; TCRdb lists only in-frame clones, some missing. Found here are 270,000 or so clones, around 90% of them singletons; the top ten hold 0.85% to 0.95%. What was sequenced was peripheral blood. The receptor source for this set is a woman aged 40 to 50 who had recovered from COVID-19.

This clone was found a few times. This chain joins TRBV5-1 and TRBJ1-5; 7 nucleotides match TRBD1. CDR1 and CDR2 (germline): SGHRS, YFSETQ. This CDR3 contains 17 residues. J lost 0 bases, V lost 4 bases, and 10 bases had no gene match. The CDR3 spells CASSPGDRSDSNQPQHF. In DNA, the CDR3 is TGCGCCAGCAGCCCAGGGGACAGATCCGATAGCAATCAGCCCCAGCATTTT.

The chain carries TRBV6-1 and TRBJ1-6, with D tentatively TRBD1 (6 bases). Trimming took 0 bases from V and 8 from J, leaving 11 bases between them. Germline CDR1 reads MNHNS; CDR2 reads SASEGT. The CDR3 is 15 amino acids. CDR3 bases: TGTGCCAGCAGTGAAGCCACAGGGTGGTATTCACCCCTCCACTTT. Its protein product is CASSEATGWYSPLHF.

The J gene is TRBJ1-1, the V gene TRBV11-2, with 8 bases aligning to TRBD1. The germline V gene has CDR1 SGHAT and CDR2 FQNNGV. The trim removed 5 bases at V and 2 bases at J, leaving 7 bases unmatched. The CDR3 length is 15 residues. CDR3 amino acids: CASSLTGGSNTEAFF. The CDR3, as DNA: TGTGCCAGCAGCCTCACAGGGGGGAGCAACACTGAAGCTTTCTTT.

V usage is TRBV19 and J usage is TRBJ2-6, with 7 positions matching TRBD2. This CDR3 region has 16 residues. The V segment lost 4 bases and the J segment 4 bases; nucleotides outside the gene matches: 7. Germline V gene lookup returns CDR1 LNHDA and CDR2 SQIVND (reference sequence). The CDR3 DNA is TGTGCCAGTAGTACCGGCGGGGGAGCGGGGGCCAACGTCCTGACTTTC. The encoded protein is CASSTGGGAGANVLTF.

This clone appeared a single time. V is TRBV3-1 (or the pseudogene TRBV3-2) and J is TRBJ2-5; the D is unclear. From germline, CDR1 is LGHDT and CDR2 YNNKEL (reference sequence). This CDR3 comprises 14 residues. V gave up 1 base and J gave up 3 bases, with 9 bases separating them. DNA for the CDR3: TGTGCCAGCAGCCAAGGAGGCGGAGAAGAGACCCAGTACTTC. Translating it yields CASSQGGGEETQYF.